This note documents a single T cell receptor (beta chain) sequence. Its antigen specificity is not known. No much larger clone exists at a distance of one base, and base qualities are not known. At the junction V is shortened by 0 bases and J by 1 base, with 8 bases in between. The germline V gene sets CDR1 to SGHRS and CDR2 to YFSETQ. Reading from cysteine to phenylalanine, the CDR3 counts 14 amino acids. Only the CDR3 part of the read is kept: 42 bases, read in frame from the first base. This specimen belongs to a study of cytomegalovirus exposure and HLA in healthy donors (dated 2017 in TCRdb). In the study overall: An earlier analysis of under 600 of the donors reported about 250 Gb of sequence data and more than 90 million unique TCR beta sequences from roughly 180 million T cells. High-throughput TCR immunosequencing, statistical association of individual TCRs with disease status, and machine learning were combined to predict cytomegalovirus infection status. The study profiled the T cell repertoires of hundreds of subjects by immunosequencing and related them to cytomegalovirus serostatus. In the later analysis, no new phenotypic data were used to find candidate immune exposures; instead, reliance was placed on TCR beta sequences and their occurrence across donors. The aim of the study was to test whether cataloging public T cell receptors could identify signatures of past pathogen exposure. Donor age, sex, ethnicity and CMV serostatus were compiled together with the repertoire data. An early release covering roughly 600 HLA-typed donors comprised 250 to 350 gigabases of sequencing data and approximately 80 million unique TCR sequences. In a later analysis, previously published TCR beta repertoires from fewer than 750 donors were re-analyzed and high-resolution HLA genotyping was added so that TCR occurrence patterns could be studied. The number of donors typed differed by locus, with about 629-640 for A, B, C, DRB1 and DQB1, around 520 for DQA1, over 600 for DPA1, and some 450 for DPB1. In addition to the first cohort of roughly 670 subjects, a separate validation cohort of 120 different subjects was used. Every discovery cohort repertoire had been produced on one sequencing platform. Across approximately 400 genotyped donors of the cohort, an average of about 240,000 unique TCR beta nucleotide sequences per donor were sequenced, and around 19% of those sequences were non-productive. Among the roughly 400 genotyped donors, 81% belonged to the genetic ancestry cluster associated with self-reported Caucasian donors. Four or five DR-DQ haplotypes were handled as single units for association and clustering because linkage in the cohort was strong. A later genetic analysis used genome-wide SNP genotypes for about three fifths of the 666 donors, treating that subset as a discovery cohort. To decide whether each TCR beta V gene segment behaved as functional or pseudogenic, an earlier analysis of some 600 of the donors relied on high-throughput TCR beta sequencing. Both class I and class II loci were covered by HLA typing, at four-digit resolution.

The cohort consisted of approximately 670 healthy bone marrow donors. All cohort members were sampled while nominally healthy, although unrecorded immune exposures were likely present. The donor tested CMV seropositive and was one of the 289 seropositive cohort members. A peripheral blood sample was collected from each donor, and TCR beta sequencing was performed on peripheral blood mononuclear cells. The Qiagen DNeasy Blood Extraction Kit was used to extract genomic DNA from the blood cell samples. General findings and caveats noted by the study authors: The study gave a list of under 200 TCR beta chains associated with cytomegalovirus. In a later analysis, HLA-associated TCR beta chains were found to be more clonally expanded and to have lower generation probabilities than equally common non-associated chains. In a later analysis, several top co-occurrence clusters were reported to appear linked to parvovirus B19, influenza, CMV and Epstein-Barr virus. V-gene and J-gene trimming of TCR beta chains was associated with a missense DCLRE1C variant in a later genetic analysis, and the association was replicated in an independent cohort. The only immune exposure information available for the cohort was CMV serostatus. A later analysis found that most CMV-associated TCR beta chains appeared HLA-restricted, with HLA associations seemingly driven largely by CMV exposure. In both the original and validation cohorts, the classifier was reported to diagnose cytomegalovirus status with high specificity and sensitivity. HLA typing was unavailable for some donors at each locus, so association tests used only the typed subset. In an earlier analysis of around 500 of the donors, most TCR beta V segments appeared in productive rearrangements about 87% or about 30% of the time, broadly matching IMGT annotations. At a false discovery rate of 0.05, a later analysis linked 16,951 TCR beta sequences to specific HLA alleles. Correlated functional status among segregating V segments might reflect linkage disequilibrium, but an unknown experimental factor could not be ruled out. Because counts were too low, fewer than 20 rarely observed V segments, including chromosome 9 orphons, were excluded from the earlier analysis of 587 of the donors. A further reported finding was that TCR beta sequences accurately predicted the HLA-A and HLA-B alleles for most subjects in the first cohort. The 87-base-pair reads could not distinguish some IMGT-functional V segments, including TRBV6-2 and TRBV6-3, so those segments were excluded. Only TCR beta chains were sequenced in this cohort, and the absence of alpha or paired-chain data limited detectable features. Sequencing depth was assumed to be roughly uniform across donors in the presence/absence analyses, though that assumption may not hold. In vitro tests confirmed that a few of the cytomegalovirus-associated TCR beta chains recognize cytomegalovirus antigens. Most TCR sequences were seen in very few donors, while some public TCRs were found in many individuals. A cluster of highly shared sequence variants was judged likely to represent a technical artifact of the sequencing pipeline. According to the authors, the approach could potentially be generalized to other disease states and immunological phenotypes. According to a later analysis, TCR association rates differed among HLA loci, with DRB1 alleles showing the most associated TCRs and HLA-C alleles showing the fewest. A later genetic analysis reported fewer N-insertions in productive TCRs among donors in an Asian-associated ancestry cluster than the roughly 700-donor mean. Strong co-occurrence of HLA alleles, especially DR and DQ, made assigning TCR associations to individual alleles difficult.

Library creation used the immunoSEQ multiplex PCR assay. The multiplex PCR relied on a mix of 60 forward primers for TCR Vbeta segments and 13 reverse primers for TCR Jbeta segments. The CDR3 region of rearranged TCR beta genes was amplified from genomic DNA by a multiplex PCR assay. The amplified TCR beta libraries were sequenced on the Illumina HiSeq System as 87-base-pair reads. The original methods were these. A later analysis tallied 75 million to 85 million unique TCR beta chains across the approximately 670 repertoires, and approximately 12 million of those chains were shared by two or more donors. To remove PCR and sequencing errors, raw reads were error-corrected and collapsed into unique sequences using a nearest-neighbor algorithm that merged closely related sequences. CDR3 sequences were aligned to IMGT reference sequences to assign V, D and J gene segments. For a sequence to be retained, a match of at least six nucleotides was required to both a V gene segment and a J gene segment. Rearrangements were classified as productive when the CDR3 lacked stop codons and remained in frame with V and J, and all other rearrangements were classified as non-productive. Following IMGT convention, CDR3 was defined as the stretch from the second conserved V-encoded cysteine up to the conserved J-encoded phenylalanine. The earlier analysis of about 640 of the donors excluded any sequence lacking an unambiguous match to a single V gene segment. An earlier analysis of 587 of the donors called V segments functional above 56.7% productive rearrangements and segregating when the between-donor standard deviation exceeded 5%. A statistical classification framework was built to diagnose cytomegalovirus status from the catalog of TCR beta chain sequences. In a later analysis, TCR nucleotide sequences were compared against IMGT/GENE-DB human TR gene sequences so that V and J genes could be assigned. A later analysis assigned CDR3 sequences and most-parsimonious VDJ recombination scenarios with the TCRdist pipeline. A later analysis defined each TCR beta chain by its CDR3 amino acid sequence plus V-gene family, and excluded reads lacking a unique V-gene family. In a later analysis, fewer than 650 highly shared, low-generation-probability nucleotide sequences were removed to address suspected cross-contamination and a sequencing artifact. In a later analysis, a clonal expansion index for each public chain was calculated from normalized within-repertoire ranks of inferred template counts. A later analysis computed generation probabilities with a VDJ recombination model fitted to out-of-frame rearrangements, and checked the results against IGoR. In a later analysis, hypergeometric tests were used to score TCR-TCR, TCR-HLA and TCR-CMV co-occurrence, with a repertoire-size bias correction applied to TCR pairs. To estimate false discovery rates, a later analysis permuted the HLA or CMV assignments 20 times. In a later analysis, co-occurring TCRs were grouped with DBSCAN, and TCRdist sequence similarity was added when clustering was performed within HLA-allele-positive subsets. For co-occurrence clustering, repertoires with fewer than 30,000 or more than 120,000 public chains were excluded, along with about five repertoires with anomalous nucleotide sharing. TCRdb took over this immuneACCESS table, retaining in-frame rearrangements with V and J assigned. Such tables are incomplete; in checked studies, under half of the missing clones stem from an unresolved V gene, and the remainder is unexplained. D and trimming were read from the DNA, whereas the V and J calls and clone size are those reported in that table. The sample includes 150,000 or so clones, with around 82% observed a single time. Of the sample, 5.5% to 6.5% is held by the ten largest clones.

The sample consisted of PBMCs. The receptor was isolated from a woman aged 40 to 50 in good health and CMV-seropositive. The rearranged chain carries TRBV5-1 and TRBJ2-7, with no confident D gene call. The CDR3 loop reads CASSLGDMSYEQYF. DNA sequence: TGCGCCAGCAGCTTGGGTGACATGTCCTACGAGCAGTACTTC.